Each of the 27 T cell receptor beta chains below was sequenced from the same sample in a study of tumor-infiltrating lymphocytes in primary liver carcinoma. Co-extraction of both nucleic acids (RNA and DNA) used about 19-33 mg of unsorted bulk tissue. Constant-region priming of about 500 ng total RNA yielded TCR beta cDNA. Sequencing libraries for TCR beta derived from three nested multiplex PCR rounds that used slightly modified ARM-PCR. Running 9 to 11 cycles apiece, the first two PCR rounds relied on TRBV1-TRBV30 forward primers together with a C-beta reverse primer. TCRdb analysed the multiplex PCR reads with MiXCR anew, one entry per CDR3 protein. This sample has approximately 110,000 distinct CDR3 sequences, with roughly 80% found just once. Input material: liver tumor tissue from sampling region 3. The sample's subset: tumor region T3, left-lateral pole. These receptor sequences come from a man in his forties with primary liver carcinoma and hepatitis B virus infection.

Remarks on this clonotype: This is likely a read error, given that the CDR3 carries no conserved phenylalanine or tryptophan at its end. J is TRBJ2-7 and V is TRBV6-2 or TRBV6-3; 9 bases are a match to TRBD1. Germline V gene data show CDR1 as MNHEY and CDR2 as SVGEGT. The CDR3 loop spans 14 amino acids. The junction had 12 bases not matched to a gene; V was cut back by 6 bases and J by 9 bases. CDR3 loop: CASSLRDRAHVQYL. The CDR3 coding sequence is TGTGCCAGCAGCCTCCGGGACAGGGCTCACGTGCAGTACTTA.

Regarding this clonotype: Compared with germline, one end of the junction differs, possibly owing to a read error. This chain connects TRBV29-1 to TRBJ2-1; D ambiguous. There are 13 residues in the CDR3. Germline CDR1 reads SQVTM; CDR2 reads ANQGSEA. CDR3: CNVDRTQGNEQFF. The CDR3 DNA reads TGCAACGTTGATCGTACACAAGGGAATGAGCAGTTCTTC.

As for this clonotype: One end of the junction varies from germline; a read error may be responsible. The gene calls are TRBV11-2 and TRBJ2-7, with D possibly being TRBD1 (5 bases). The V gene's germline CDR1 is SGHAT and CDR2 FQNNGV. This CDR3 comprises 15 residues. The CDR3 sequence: CASSLRWIGEDEQYF. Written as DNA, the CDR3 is TGTGCTAGCAGCTTACGATGGATAGGGGAAGACGAGCAGTACTTC.

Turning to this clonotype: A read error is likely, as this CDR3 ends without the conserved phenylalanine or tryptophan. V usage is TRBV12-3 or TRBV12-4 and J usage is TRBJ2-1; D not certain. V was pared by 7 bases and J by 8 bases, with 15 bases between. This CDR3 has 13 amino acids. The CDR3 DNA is TGTGCCAGCACTTTCCGTCGGTCGGATGAGCAGTTCCTC. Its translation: CASTFRRSDEQFL.

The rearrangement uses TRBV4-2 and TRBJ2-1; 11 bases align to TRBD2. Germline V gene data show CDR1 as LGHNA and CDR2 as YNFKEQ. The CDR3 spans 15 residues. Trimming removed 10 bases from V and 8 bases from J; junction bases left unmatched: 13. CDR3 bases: TGTGCCAACAACCAATCTAGCGGGGGGATCGATGAGCAGTTCTTC. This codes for CANNQSSGGIDEQFF.

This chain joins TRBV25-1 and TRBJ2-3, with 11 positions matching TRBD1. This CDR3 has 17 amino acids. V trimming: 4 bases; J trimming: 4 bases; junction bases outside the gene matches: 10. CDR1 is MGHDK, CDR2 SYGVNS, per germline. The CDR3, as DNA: TGTGCCAGCAGTGGATATGGCGGACAGGGGGCTTCAGATACGCAGTATTTT. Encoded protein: CASSGYGGQGASDTQYF.

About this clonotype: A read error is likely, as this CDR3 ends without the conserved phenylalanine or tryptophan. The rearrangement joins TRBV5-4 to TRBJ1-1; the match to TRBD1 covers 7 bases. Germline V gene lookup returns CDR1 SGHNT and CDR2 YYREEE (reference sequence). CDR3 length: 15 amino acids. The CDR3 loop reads CASSLRQGGDTEAFS. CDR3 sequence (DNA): TGTGCCAGTAGCTTGCGACAGGGCGGGGACACTGAAGCTTTCTCT.

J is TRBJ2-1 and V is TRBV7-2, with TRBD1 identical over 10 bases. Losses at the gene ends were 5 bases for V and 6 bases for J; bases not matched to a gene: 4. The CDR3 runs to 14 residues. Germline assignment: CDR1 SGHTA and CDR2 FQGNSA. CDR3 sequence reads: CASSPRTGGNEQFF. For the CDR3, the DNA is TGTGCCAGCAGCCCCAGGACAGGGGGCAATGAGCAGTTCTTC. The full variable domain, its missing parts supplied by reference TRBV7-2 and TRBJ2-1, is GAGVSQSPSNKVTEKGKDVELRCDPISGHTALYWYRQSLGQGLEFLIYFQGNSAPDKSGLPSDRFSAERTGGSVSTLTIQRTQQEDSAVYLCASSPRTGGNEQFFGPGTRLTVL.

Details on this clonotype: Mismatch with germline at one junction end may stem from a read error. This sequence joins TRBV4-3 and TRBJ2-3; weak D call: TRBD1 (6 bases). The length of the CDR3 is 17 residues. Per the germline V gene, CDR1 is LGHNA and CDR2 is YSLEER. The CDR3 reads CTSSQDLGGWGTDTQYF. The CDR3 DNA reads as TGCACCAGCAGCCAAGATCTTGGGGGCTGGGGCACAGATACACAGTATTTT.

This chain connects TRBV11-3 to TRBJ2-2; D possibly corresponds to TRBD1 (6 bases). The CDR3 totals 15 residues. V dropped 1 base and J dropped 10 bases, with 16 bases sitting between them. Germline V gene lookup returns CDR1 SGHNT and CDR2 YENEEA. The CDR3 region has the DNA TGTGCCAGCAGCTTAGTGGCAGGGGTTTCCGAGGAGCTGTTTTTT. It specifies CASSLVAGVSEELFF.

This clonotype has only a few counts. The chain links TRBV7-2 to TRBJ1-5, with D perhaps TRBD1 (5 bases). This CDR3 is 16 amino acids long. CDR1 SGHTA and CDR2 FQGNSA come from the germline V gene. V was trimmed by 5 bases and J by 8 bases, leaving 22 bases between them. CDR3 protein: CASSDGTPVGREPQHF. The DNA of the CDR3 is TGTGCCAGCAGCGATGGGACTCCCGTGGGGCGGGAGCCCCAGCATTTT.

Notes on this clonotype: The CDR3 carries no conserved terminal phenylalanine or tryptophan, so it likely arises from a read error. The CDR3 sequence is CASGPTSGGNTGELFS. The CDR3 region has the DNA TGTGCCAGTGGTCCGACTAGCGGAGGGAACACCGGGGAGCTGTTTTCT. The gene calls are TRBV12-3 or TRBV12-4 and TRBJ2-2; 9 bases are shared with TRBD2. The CDR3 is 16 amino acids. The V gene end was trimmed by 9 bases and the J gene end by 1 base; junction bases not matched to a gene: 9.

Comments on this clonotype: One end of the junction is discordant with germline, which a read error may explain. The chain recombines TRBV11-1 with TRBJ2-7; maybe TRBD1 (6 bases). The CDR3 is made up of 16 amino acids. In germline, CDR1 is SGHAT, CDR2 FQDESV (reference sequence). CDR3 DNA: TGTGTCAGCAGCTCTGGTCTGGGACACGGTTCCTACGAGCAGTACTTC. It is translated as CVSSSGLGHGSYEQYF.

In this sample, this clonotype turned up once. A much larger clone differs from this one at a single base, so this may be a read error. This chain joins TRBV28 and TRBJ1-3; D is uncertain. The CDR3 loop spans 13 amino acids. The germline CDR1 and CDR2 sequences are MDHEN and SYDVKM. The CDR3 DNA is TGTGCCAGCAGTACCCCGCCTGGAATCACCATATATTTT. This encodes CASSTPPGITIYF.

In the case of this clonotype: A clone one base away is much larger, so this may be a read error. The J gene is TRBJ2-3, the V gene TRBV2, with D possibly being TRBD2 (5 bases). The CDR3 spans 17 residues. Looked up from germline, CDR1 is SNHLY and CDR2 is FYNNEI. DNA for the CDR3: TGTGCCAGCAAAGGAGGTGGAACTAGTATAATCGCAGATACGCATTATTTT. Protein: CASKGGGTSIIADTHYF.

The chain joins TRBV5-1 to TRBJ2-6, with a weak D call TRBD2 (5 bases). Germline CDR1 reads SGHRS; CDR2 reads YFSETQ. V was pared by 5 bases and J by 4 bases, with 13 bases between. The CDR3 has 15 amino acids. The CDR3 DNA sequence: TGCGCCAGCAGTTGGGCGGGCTCCGGGGCCAACGTCCTGACTTTC. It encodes CASSWAGSGANVLTF.

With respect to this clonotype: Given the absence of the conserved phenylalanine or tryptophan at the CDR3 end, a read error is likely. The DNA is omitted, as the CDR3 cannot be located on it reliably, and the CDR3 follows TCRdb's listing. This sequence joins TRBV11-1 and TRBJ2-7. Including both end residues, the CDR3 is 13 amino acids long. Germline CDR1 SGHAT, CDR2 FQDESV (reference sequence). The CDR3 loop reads CASMGKRSYEQYI.

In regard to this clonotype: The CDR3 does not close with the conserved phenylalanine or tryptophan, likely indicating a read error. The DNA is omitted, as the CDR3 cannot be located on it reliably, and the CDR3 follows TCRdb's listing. CDR3 residues: CASSLVGVTGSNQPHHL. V is TRBV11-2 and J is TRBJ1-5; the table's D call, TRBD1, has no DNA check behind it. Ends included, the CDR3 has 17 residues. The germline CDR1 and CDR2 sequences are SGHAT and FQNNGV.

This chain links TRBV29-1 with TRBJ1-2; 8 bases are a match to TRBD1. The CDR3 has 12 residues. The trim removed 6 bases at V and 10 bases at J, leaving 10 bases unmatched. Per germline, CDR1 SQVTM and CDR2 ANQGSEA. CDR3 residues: CSVRTGTDLYTF. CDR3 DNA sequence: TGCAGCGTGAGGACAGGGACAGATCTCTACACCTTC.

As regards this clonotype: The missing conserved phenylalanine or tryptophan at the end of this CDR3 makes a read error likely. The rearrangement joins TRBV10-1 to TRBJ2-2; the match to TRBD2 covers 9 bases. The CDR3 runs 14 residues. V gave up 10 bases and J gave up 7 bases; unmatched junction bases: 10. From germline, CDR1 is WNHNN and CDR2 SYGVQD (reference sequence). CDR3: CAIRASGIVGELFS. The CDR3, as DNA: TGCGCCATTAGGGCTAGCGGGATCGTCGGGGAGCTGTTTTCT.

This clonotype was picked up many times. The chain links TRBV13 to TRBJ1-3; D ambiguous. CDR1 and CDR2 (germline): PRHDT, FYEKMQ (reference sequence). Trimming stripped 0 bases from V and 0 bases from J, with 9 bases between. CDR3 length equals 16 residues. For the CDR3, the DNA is TGTGCCAGCAGCTTAGGCGTCAGCTTCTCTGGAAACACCATATATTTT. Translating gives CASSLGVSFSGNTIYF.

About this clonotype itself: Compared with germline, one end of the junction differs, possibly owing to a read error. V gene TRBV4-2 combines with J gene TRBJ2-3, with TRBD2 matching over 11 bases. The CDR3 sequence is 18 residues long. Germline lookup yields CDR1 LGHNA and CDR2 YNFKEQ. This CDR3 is CASQVSIGSGRATDTQYF. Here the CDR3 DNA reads TGTGCCAGCCAAGTATCCATCGGTAGCGGGAGGGCAACAGATACGCAATATTTT.

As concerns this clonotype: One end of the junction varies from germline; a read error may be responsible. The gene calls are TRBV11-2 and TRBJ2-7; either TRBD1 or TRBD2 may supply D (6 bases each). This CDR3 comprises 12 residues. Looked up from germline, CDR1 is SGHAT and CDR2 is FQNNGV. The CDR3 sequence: CASSPGGNEQYF. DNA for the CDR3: TGTGCCAGTAGTCCCGGGGGCAACGAGCAGTATTTC.

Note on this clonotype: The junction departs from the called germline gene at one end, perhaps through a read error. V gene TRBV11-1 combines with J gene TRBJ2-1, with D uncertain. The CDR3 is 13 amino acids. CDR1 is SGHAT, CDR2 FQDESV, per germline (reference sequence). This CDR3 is CAGSPRRYNKQFF. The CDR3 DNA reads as TGTGCCGGTAGCCCCCGGAGATACAATAAGCAGTTCTTC.

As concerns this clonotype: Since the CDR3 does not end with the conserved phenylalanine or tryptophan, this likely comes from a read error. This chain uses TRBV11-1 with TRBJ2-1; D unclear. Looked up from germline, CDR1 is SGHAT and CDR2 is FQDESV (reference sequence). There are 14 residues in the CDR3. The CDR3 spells CGSSLGVSNNEQFS. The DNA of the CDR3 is TGTGGCAGTAGCTTAGGCGTCTCGAATAATGAGCAGTTCTCC.

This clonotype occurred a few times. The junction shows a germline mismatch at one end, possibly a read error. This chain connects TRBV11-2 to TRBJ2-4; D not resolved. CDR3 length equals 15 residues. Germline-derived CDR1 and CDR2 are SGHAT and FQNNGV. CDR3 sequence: CVSTTPAVAKNIQYF. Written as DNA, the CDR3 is TGTGTCAGCACTACTCCGGCGGTAGCCAAAAACATTCAGTACTTC.

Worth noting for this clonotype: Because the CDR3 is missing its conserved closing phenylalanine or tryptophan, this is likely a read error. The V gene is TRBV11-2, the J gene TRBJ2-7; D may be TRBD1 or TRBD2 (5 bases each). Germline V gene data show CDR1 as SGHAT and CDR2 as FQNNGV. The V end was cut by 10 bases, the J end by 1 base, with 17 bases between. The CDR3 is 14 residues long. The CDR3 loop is CATRQRVTSYEQYL. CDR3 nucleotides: TGTGCCACTAGACAGAGGGTGACTTCCTACGAGCAGTACCTC.